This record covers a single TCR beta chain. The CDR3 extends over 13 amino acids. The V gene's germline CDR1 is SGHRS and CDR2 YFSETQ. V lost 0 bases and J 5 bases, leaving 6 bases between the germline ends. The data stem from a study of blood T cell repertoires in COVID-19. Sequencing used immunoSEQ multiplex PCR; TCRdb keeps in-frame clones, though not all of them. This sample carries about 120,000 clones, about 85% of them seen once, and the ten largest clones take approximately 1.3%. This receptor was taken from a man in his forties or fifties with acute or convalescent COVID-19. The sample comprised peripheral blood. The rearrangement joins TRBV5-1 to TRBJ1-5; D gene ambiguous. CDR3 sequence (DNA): TGCGCCAGCAGCTTGGCCGGGGATCAGCCCCAGCATTTT. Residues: CASSLAGDQPQHF.